This entry concerns a single T cell receptor beta chain. Its specificity is not known. The data stem from a study of persistence of HIV-infected CD4 T cells. The immunoSEQ assay was version 4, run in survey mode. Assay used: immunoSEQ multiplex PCR; TCRdb lists only in-frame clones, some missing. The top ten hold roughly 1.8% of the sample, which has 35,000 to 50,000 clones, roughly 90% seen once. Germline V gene data show CDR1 as MDHEN and CDR2 as SYDVKM. The trim removed 6 bases at V and 7 bases at J, leaving 7 bases unmatched. This CDR3 region has 15 residues. Anti-CD3/anti-CD28 beads served as a nonspecific positive control stimulus. Sorting selected CD4+ T cells upregulating both CD40 ligand and CD69.

The clonotype comes from an adult man with HIV who was CMV-seropositive. The chain links TRBV28 to TRBJ1-6, with 9 positions matching TRBD1. The sequenced sample was CD4+ T cells sorted from PBMCs after roughly 18-hour stimulation, obtained from a patient who received antiretroviral therapy. The DNA for the CDR3 is TGTGCCAGCAGAGCCGTCGGGACAGGGAATTCACCCCTCCACTTT. Amino acids: CASRAVGTGNSPLHF.